Reported below is one T cell receptor beta chain. Its antigen is still unknown. One entry per CDR3 protein results from TCRdb running MiXCR on the RACE reads. The sample lists 150,000 to 200,000 distinct CDR3 sequences, around 30% occurring once. These data are taken from a study of human T cells and chemical hapten exposure. Time point given: patch test 3, about 24 weeks after DPC sensitization. The treatment is: therapeutic diphenylcyclopropenone sensitization with weekly scalp DPC. In every case, blood was obtained before the patch test was applied. Alopecia patients deemed DPC-suitable, aged 18 to 70, excluding pregnancy. This CDR3 comprises 14 residues. Germline CDR1 reads SEHNR; CDR2 reads FQNEAQ (reference sequence). Trimming shortened V by 3 bases and J by 4 bases, and 11 bases separated the two germline ends. Study-level results: There was alopecia in the donors, so their immune response may differ from that of healthy people.

V is TRBV7-9 and J is TRBJ2-3, with D possibly matching TRBD2 (5 bases). The material sequenced was whole blood, taken in connection with sensitization to the hapten diphenylcyclopropenone (DPC). The clonotype comes from a woman younger than 30 with alopecia areata. Some clones in this sample may be carry-over from other donors' samples. The chain's CDR3 is CASSFKDLPDTQYF. The CDR3 DNA reads as TGTGCCAGCAGCTTTAAGGACTTACCAGATACGCAGTATTTT.